Sequencing of this T cell receptor (beta chain) was carried out in a study of early T cells in non-severe SARS-CoV-2 infection. Study in general: Chains were not paired, and sequencing was done on bulk RNA from unsorted whole blood.

Trimming shortened V by 7 bases and J by 5 bases, and 11 bases separated the two germline ends. The V gene's germline CDR1 is SNHLY and CDR2 FYNNEI. The CDR3 has 12 amino acids. To note about this clonotype: Its antigen is not known.

Findings of the study overall: VDJdb matches were skewed toward anti-spike CD8 T cell responses.

Each cDNA molecule carried a unique molecular identifier. TCRdb recomputed calls from the 5' RACE reads with MiXCR, one row per CDR3 protein. The data contain roughly 34,000 distinct CDR3 sequences, about 6.5% of them singletons. This chain connects TRBV2 to TRBJ2-5; D perhaps matches TRBD2 (5 bases). The sample was whole blood. This receptor was identified in an adult who was a healthcare worker with PCR-confirmed SARS-CoV-2 infection or an uninfected control (not recorded which). The CDR3 coding sequence is TGTGCCAGCATCCGCGGGTTGGAGACCCAGTACTTC. Protein: CASIRGLETQYF.